These 10 T cell receptor beta chains originate from one sample sequenced in a study of T cell repertoires in cytomegalovirus infection. For these receptors, no antigen is known. Using its own MiXCR run on the reads, TCRdb lists one record per CDR3 protein. The sample has 450,000 to 550,000 distinct CDR3 sequences, approximately 46% seen once. The sequenced sample was cultured PBMCs, obtained from culture after CMV antigen stimulation. Receptor source: a human donor in good health (CMV status not recorded). Some clones in this sample may be carry-over from other donors' samples.

V usage is TRBV12-3 or TRBV12-4 and J usage is TRBJ2-1; TRBD2 agrees at 12 bases. V lost 3 bases, J lost 5 bases, and 2 bases stayed unmatched. This CDR3 contains 15 residues. The CDR3 here is CASSFLAGGHNEQFF. CDR3 in DNA: TGTGCCAGCAGTTTCCTAGCGGGAGGGCACAATGAGCAGTTCTTC.

This clonotype turned up a few times. The chain carries TRBV12-3 or TRBV12-4 and TRBJ1-3; TRBD1 agrees at 7 bases. There are 17 residues in the CDR3. After removal of 2 bases from V and 2 bases from J, the junction contained 9 bases not matched to a gene. The CDR3 protein is CASSLNRRGLTGNTIYF. As DNA, the CDR3 is TGTGCCAGCAGTTTAAATCGTAGGGGGCTAACTGGAAACACCATATATTTT.

The V and J genes are TRBV7-2 and TRBJ2-1, with D possibly being TRBD2 (5 bases). The V end lost 2 bases, the J end lost 5 bases, and 10 bases lay between the germline ends. There are 14 residues in the CDR3. Per the germline V gene, CDR1 is SGHTA and CDR2 is FQGNSA. CDR3 sequence reads: CASSLFSGHNEQFF. The CDR3 nucleotides read TGTGCCAGCAGCTTATTCAGCGGTCACAATGAGCAGTTCTTC.

This clonotype was observed a single time. The gene calls are TRBV5-6 and TRBJ2-3; 10 bases are shared with TRBD2. Looked up from germline, CDR1 is SGHDT and CDR2 is YYEEEE. CDR3 length: 16 residues. Losses at the gene ends were 0 bases for V and 3 bases for J; bases not matched to a gene: 4. This CDR3 reads CASSLALAGVTDTQYF. As DNA, the CDR3 is TGTGCCAGCAGCTTGGCCCTAGCGGGAGTGACAGATACGCAGTATTTT.

This chain's CDR3 is CASSLVDLGAEAFF. DNA of the CDR3: TGTGCCAGCAGCTTAGTGGACTTGGGGGCTGAAGCTTTCTTT. The chain links TRBV7-6 to TRBJ1-1; TRBD1 might be the D (5 bases). The CDR3 covers 14 residues. CDR1 and CDR2 (germline): SGHVS, FNYEAQ. The V end was cut by 1 base, the J end by 6 bases, with 12 bases between.

This clonotype was seen only a few times. This sequence joins TRBV12-3 or TRBV12-4 and TRBJ1-1, with no clear D. CDR3 length: 14 amino acids. Deletions cut 2 bases from V and 0 bases from J, with 7 bases between. This CDR3 is CASSLWIMNTEAFF. The DNA for the CDR3 is TGTGCCAGCAGTTTATGGATAATGAACACTGAAGCTTTCTTT.

J is TRBJ2-7 and V is TRBV27, with D perhaps matching TRBD2 (7 bases). The CDR3 sequence is 15 residues long. Trimming took off 5 bases at V and 6 bases at J, with 20 bases between the two ends. Germline CDR1 and CDR2: MNHEY and SMNVEV (reference sequence). CDR3 in DNA: TGTGCCAGCAGTCTCAAGGGGGGGGCGCGGGGCGAGCAGTACTTC. Translation: CASSLKGGARGEQYF.

The chain has TRBV29-1 and TRBJ1-4, with 9 bases lining up with TRBD1. CDR3 length equals 13 residues. Germline V gene data show CDR1 as SQVTM and CDR2 as ANQGSEA. With 5 bases clipped from V and 7 bases from J, the junction kept 5 bases outside the gene matches. The CDR3 protein is CSVTGGFGEKLFF. Here the CDR3 DNA reads TGCAGCGTTACAGGGGGCTTCGGTGAAAAACTGTTTTTT.

This clonotype has a handful of counts. This chain uses TRBV7-2 with TRBJ2-5, with 9 bases fitting TRBD1. This CDR3 comprises 17 residues. Germline V gene lookup returns CDR1 SGHTA and CDR2 FQGNSA. V shed 2 bases, J shed 5 bases, and the junction held 12 bases outside the gene matches. CDR3 bases: TGTGCCAGCAGCTTATACGCCGGGACAGGGATTGGGGAGACCCAGTACTTC. Amino acids: CASSLYAGTGIGETQYF.

A few counts support this clonotype. CDR3 DNA: TGTGCCAGCAGTTTCACCCTCCCCCTGGGCGGGATCCCTAGCTACGAGCAGTACTTC. It encodes CASSFTLPLGGIPSYEQYF. The rearrangement uses TRBV6-5 and TRBJ2-7, with D maybe TRBD2 (6 bases). The CDR3 totals 19 residues. Germline assignment: CDR1 MNHEY and CDR2 SVGAGI. The V gene lost 4 bases and the J gene lost 3 bases, with 28 bases spanning the gap.